This T cell receptor (beta chain) was captured in a study of blood T cells in healthy people across ages. The CDR3 length is 13 residues. Germline values: CDR1 DFQATT, CDR2 SNEGSKA (reference sequence). V gave up 6 bases and J gave up 5 bases; unmatched junction bases: 9. Every participating donor contributed about 10 milliliters of peripheral blood through a draw. Per sample, at least 5.5 micrograms of total RNA were extracted. For the second PCR, which ran for 7 to 11 cycles, a sample-barcoded 5' primer and a J-beta primer mix were used. In TCRdb, the 5' RACE reads were re-called with MiXCR into one record per CDR3 protein. Here the sample spans around 500,000 distinct CDR3 sequences, about 25% being singletons. The sample was also reused in another study, on T cells of mothers and their children. From that report: Three healthy Caucasian mothers and their six children were the donors.

The sequence came from a boy between 2 and 10 years old in good health. This chain uses TRBV20-1 with TRBJ2-5; 7 bases align to TRBD1. The specimen was blood. As DNA, the CDR3 is TGCAGTGCACCGGGACAGTCTTCGGAGACCCAGTACTTC. This encodes CSAPGQSSETQYF.